Sequencing of this TCR beta chain was carried out in a study of blood T cells in healthy people across ages. Combining a sample-barcoded 5' primer with a J-beta primer mix, a second PCR ran for about 7 to 11 cycles. In TCRdb, the 5' RACE reads were re-called with MiXCR into one record per CDR3 protein. The sample gives over a million distinct CDR3 sequences, approximately 40% of which show up once; 7% to 9.5% is in the top ten. This clonotype was counted ten times or more. The TCR was taken from a young woman in good health. The sequencing input was blood.

The CDR3 region has the DNA TGTGCCAGCAGCCAAGATGTCCCCCGGCGGGATGTCCCTGAGCAGTTCTTC. This codes for CASSQDVPRRDVPEQFF. The chain employs TRBV3-1 and TRBJ2-1; TRBD2 might be the D (6 bases). V gave up 0 bases and J gave up 9 bases, with 21 bases separating them. The germline V gene encodes CDR1 LGHDT and CDR2 YNNKEL (reference sequence). The CDR3 has 17 amino acids.